The text below deals with one T cell receptor (beta chain). Its antigen is unidentified. These data belong to a study of cytomegalovirus exposure and HLA in healthy donors. Study-level findings and limits: Sequence variants that were highly shared formed a cluster that was likely a sequencing artifact.

Primers: 60 Vbeta forward and 13 Jbeta reverse. Libraries were prepared by immunoSEQ multiplex PCR; TCRdb keeps only in-frame clonotypes and omits some of them. The data hold 110,000 to 150,000 clones, with over 70% observed a single time. Each of the donors was a healthy bone marrow donor. While unrecorded immune exposures were likely, the donors were nominally healthy when sampled. Germline CDR1 reads SGHRS; CDR2 reads YFSETQ. This CDR3 region has 15 residues. Trimming left V 1 base short and J 3 bases short, with 10 bases between. This sequence was found in a man between 18 and 35 years old in good health and CMV-seronegative. The sequenced sample consisted of PBMCs. The chain couples TRBV5-1 to TRBJ2-2; D is possibly TRBD2 (5 bases). The CDR3: CASSLKGVYTGELFF. The CDR3 region has the DNA TGCGCCAGCAGCTTGAAGGGAGTTTACACCGGGGAGCTGTTTTTT.